The present T cell receptor beta chain was sequenced within a study of CXCR4 blockade with PD-1 therapy in pancreatic cancer (dated by TCRdb to the late 2010s). A note on the overall study: The study combined multiplex immunohistochemistry and TCRbeta immunosequencing of resected pancreatic ductal adenocarcinoma with ex vivo slice culture testing PD-1 and CXCR4 blockade. To assess intratumoral heterogeneity, two geographically distinct regions from each of roughly 6 tumors were TCR-sequenced.

This clone was counted only a few times. It has no known antigen specificity. It has no much larger one-base neighbor in the sample; base qualities were not kept. Trimmed from V: 5 bases; trimmed from J: 7 bases; junction bases lacking a gene match: 7. CDR1 SGHNT and CDR2 YENEEA were looked up in the germline V gene. Inclusive of the bounding cysteine and phenylalanine, the CDR3 is 15 residues long. The read is trimmed to its CDR3 DNA, 45 bases read in frame from base 1. Study-level results and caveats: A strong correlation was found between amino acid clone frequency and the number of distinct nucleotide rearrangements encoding each amino acid clone, suggesting convergent selection by common tumor antigens. Because only TCRbeta chains were sequenced, true antigen-specificity overlap of convergent dominant clones was left unconfirmed pending paired alpha-beta single-cell sequencing. Tumors had clonal expansion, with a mean productive clonality of around 0.15 compared with about 0.05 in healthy blood, yet clonality showed no correlation with survival.

The immunoSEQ Assay at Adaptive Biotechnologies was used to immunosequence TCRbeta CDR3 regions from the extracted DNA. The paper's processing steps were these. To measure the absolute abundance of each unique TCRbeta CDR3, the sequences were collapsed and filtered. Clonality, calculated using only productive in-frame rearrangements, was defined as 1 minus Pielou's evenness. For regional overlap, the top 100 nucleotide rearrangements were followed across paired samples, and the Morisita index was used to compare paired samples against unrelated samples. The immunoSEQ Rearrangement Details tool was used to assess whether nucleotide rearrangements converged onto identical amino acid sequences. The immuneACCESS repertoire file appears here via TCRdb, limited to in-frame rearrangements. These files lack a portion of the clones; in checked studies, under half of the deficit traces to unresolved V genes, and the cause of the others is not known. V and J calls plus clone size are reproduced from that table; the DNA served to infer D and trimming. The sample includes some 4,000 clones, with around 45% observed a single time. Roughly a sixth of the sample is held by the ten biggest clonotypes.

The archived tumor blocks came from patients who had not received neoadjuvant therapy before resection. For the preserved-tissue arm, the study drew on about 32 surgical resection samples taken from approximately 24 pancreatic ductal adenocarcinoma patients who had not been treated previously. For the resection arm, DNA was extracted from ten 5-micron curls of FFPE tumor adjacent to the multiplex immunohistochemistry slide. This TCR came from a human donor with pancreatic ductal adenocarcinoma. Recombination joined TRBV11-3 with TRBJ2-2; 10 central bases correspond to TRBD1. Sequencing was carried out using tumor tissue. For the CDR3, the sequence is CASSRDRGTVGELFF. The nucleotide sequence is TGTGCCAGCAGCCGGGACAGGGGAACGGTCGGGGAGCTGTTTTTT.